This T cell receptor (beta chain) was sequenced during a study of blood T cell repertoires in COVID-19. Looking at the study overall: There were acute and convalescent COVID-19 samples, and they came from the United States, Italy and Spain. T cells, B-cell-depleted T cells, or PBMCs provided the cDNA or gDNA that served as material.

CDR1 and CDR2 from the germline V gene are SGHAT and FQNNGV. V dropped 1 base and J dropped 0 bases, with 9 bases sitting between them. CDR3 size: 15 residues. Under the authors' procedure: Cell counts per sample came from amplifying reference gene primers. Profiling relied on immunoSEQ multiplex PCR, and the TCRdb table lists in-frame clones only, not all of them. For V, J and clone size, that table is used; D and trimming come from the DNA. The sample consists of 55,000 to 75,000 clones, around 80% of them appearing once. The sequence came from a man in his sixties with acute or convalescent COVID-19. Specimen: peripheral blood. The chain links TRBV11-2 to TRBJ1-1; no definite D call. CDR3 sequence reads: CASSLARGMNTEAFF. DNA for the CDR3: TGTGCCAGCAGCTTAGCACGAGGGATGAACACTGAAGCTTTCTTT.